Listed below are T cell receptor beta chains from one sample, sequenced in a study of shared clonotypes between healthy human individuals. Method: immunoSEQ multiplex PCR; TCRdb's copy keeps in-frame clones and lacks some. The sample includes around 1,900,000 clones, 90% to 95% of them seen just once. Sequences were obtained from naive CD8+ T cells from PBMCs. These receptors originate from a man in his late teens or twenties in good health. Some clones in this sample may be carry-over from other donors' samples. The CDR3 runs from the conserved cysteine through the conserved F or W. A D gene is named only where the DNA matches it firmly. Size values are once, few and many counts, or a class for expanded clones, and some rows have none.

len	v_gene	d_gene	abundance	j_gene	CDR3aa	CDR3nt
14	TRBV25-1	TRBD1	.	TRBJ2-5	CASSGQAIQETQYF	TGTGCCAGCAGCGGACAGGCGATCCAAGAGACCCAGTACTTC
17	TRBV9	TRBD1	once	TRBJ1-1	CASSVEASGGASTEAFF	TGTGCCAGCAGCGTAGAAGCGTCAGGGGGCGCTTCCACTGAAGCTTTCTTT
14	TRBV29-1	TRBD1	.	TRBJ2-3	CSGDGTGRTDTQYF	TGCAGCGGGGATGGGACAGGTCGGACGGATACGCAGTATTTT
15	TRBV7-9	.	.	TRBJ2-1	CASSSSGGPDNEQFF	TGTGCCAGCAGCTCCTCAGGGGGGCCGGACAATGAGCAGTTCTTC
13	TRBV5-1	.	.	TRBJ2-1	CASRLVSDYEQFF	TGCGCCAGCAGATTAGTTAGCGATTATGAGCAGTTCTTC
14	TRBV9	TRBD1	.	TRBJ2-7	CASTMTGGDNEQYF	TGTGCCAGCACCATGACAGGGGGGGACAACGAGCAGTACTTC
15	TRBV5-6	TRBD1	.	TRBJ1-5	CASSLSDRVDQPQHF	TGTGCCAGCAGCTTGTCGGACAGGGTGGATCAGCCCCAGCATTTT
17	TRBV9	TRBD2	.	TRBJ2-1	CASSVAVLAGTYNEQFF	TGTGCCAGCAGCGTCGCTGTTCTAGCGGGGACCTACAATGAGCAGTTCTTC
14	TRBV6-1	.	.	TRBJ1-2	CASRDRWGPPGYTF	TGTGCCAGCAGAGACCGCTGGGGGCCACCCGGCTACACCTTC
17	TRBV19	TRBD2	once	TRBJ2-1	CASWGLAGGESYNEQFF	TGTGCCAGCTGGGGACTAGCGGGAGGGGAATCCTACAATGAGCAGTTCTTC
16	TRBV5-4	.	.	TRBJ1-4	CASFEAGVTPNEKLFF	TGTGCCAGCTTTGAGGCAGGGGTGACGCCTAATGAAAAACTGTTTTTT
13	TRBV9	.	.	TRBJ1-2	CASSVNQGHGYTF	TGTGCCAGCAGCGTGAATCAGGGACATGGCTACACCTTC
16	TRBV5-5	TRBD2	.	TRBJ2-7	CASSPTWGEGRYEQYF	TGTGCCAGCAGCCCTACGTGGGGGGAGGGCAGGTACGAGCAGTACTTC
13	TRBV7-9	.	.	TRBJ2-1	CASSFYSGFEQFF	TGTGCCAGCAGCTTCTATTCGGGGTTTGAGCAGTTCTTC
17	TRBV7-2	TRBD2	once	TRBJ2-1	CASSLAGWGTSGSEQFF	TGTGCCAGCAGCTTAGCGGGTTGGGGGACTAGCGGGAGTGAGCAGTTCTTC
16	TRBV27	TRBD2	.	TRBJ2-3	CASSLTASGASDTQYF	TGTGCCAGCAGTTTAACGGCTAGCGGAGCGTCAGATACGCAGTATTTT
15	TRBV9	TRBD2	.	TRBJ2-1	CASSVEASGRGEQFF	TGTGCCAGCAGCGTAGAGGCTAGCGGGAGGGGTGAGCAGTTCTTC
14	TRBV6-5	.	.	TRBJ2-1	CASSPNLGGNEQFF	TGTGCCAGCAGTCCGAATCTTGGGGGGAATGAGCAGTTCTTC
15	TRBV4-3	.	.	TRBJ2-7	CASSPSRDWPYEQYF	TGCGCCAGCAGCCCGAGTCGGGACTGGCCCTACGAGCAGTACTTC
13	TRBV27	.	.	TRBJ2-1	CASSFLVLNEQFF	TGTGCCAGCAGTTTCTTAGTTCTTAATGAGCAGTTCTTC
13	TRBV25-1	.	.	TRBJ1-4	CASSESGDEKLFF	TGTGCCAGCAGTGAATCAGGAGATGAAAAACTGTTTTTT
13	TRBV27	.	.	TRBJ2-7	CASSQGLSYEQYF	TGTGCCAGCAGTCAGGGCCTCTCCTACGAGCAGTACTTC
14	TRBV19	TRBD1	.	TRBJ2-2	CASSSGQGIGELFF	TGTGCCAGTAGCTCGGGACAGGGAATAGGGGAGCTGTTTTTT
16	TRBV6-1	.	.	TRBJ2-1	CASSEAHLGAYNEQFF	TGTGCCAGCAGTGAAGCGCATTTAGGGGCGTACAATGAGCAGTTCTTC
19	TRBV9	TRBD2	.	TRBJ2-5	CASSAEAGLAGYGGETQYF	TGTGCCAGCAGCGCCGAAGCGGGACTAGCGGGATATGGGGGAGAGACCCAGTACTTC
12	TRBV6-5	.	few	TRBJ1-1	CASSPGGTEAFF	TGTGCCAGCAGTCCGGGGGGGACTGAAGCTTTCTTT
16	TRBV4-1	.	.	TRBJ2-5	CASSQETGTQQETQYF	TGCGCCAGCAGCCAAGAAACCGGGACCCAGCAAGAGACCCAGTACTTC
13	TRBV5-1	.	.	TRBJ2-7	CASRPTPAYEQYF	TGCGCCAGCAGACCTACCCCGGCCTACGAGCAGTACTTC
16	TRBV7-9	TRBD2	.	TRBJ2-1	CASGVGEGISYNEQFF	TGTGCCAGCGGAGTGGGGGAGGGTATCTCCTACAATGAGCAGTTCTTC
16	TRBV28	.	.	TRBJ1-1	CASSTLVGRGDTEAFF	TGTGCCAGCAGTACCTTGGTAGGGAGGGGAGACACTGAAGCTTTCTTT
15	TRBV7-8	TRBD1	.	TRBJ2-7	CASSSGTGVAYEQYF	TGTGCCAGCAGCTCCGGGACAGGGGTTGCGTACGAGCAGTACTTC
14	TRBV9	.	few	TRBJ1-1	CASSVVDRNTEAFF	TGTGCCAGCAGCGTAGTAGACAGGAACACTGAAGCTTTCTTT
16	TRBV5-1	.	.	TRBJ1-1	CASSLAIRGRGTEAFF	TGCGCCAGCAGCTTGGCGATACGGGGGCGCGGGACTGAAGCTTTCTTT
14	TRBV5-5	.	few	TRBJ1-2	CASSLDLGPYGYTF	TGTGCCAGCAGCTTGGATCTGGGACCGTATGGCTACACCTTC
14	TRBV2	.	.	TRBJ2-7	CASSARTLSYEQYF	TGTGCCAGCAGTGCGCGGACTCTGAGCTACGAGCAGTACTTC
13	TRBV7-8	.	.	TRBJ2-7	CASMGESPYEQYF	TGTGCCAGCATGGGGGAATCCCCCTACGAGCAGTACTTC
14	TRBV16	.	.	TRBJ1-2	CASSQSKGRGGYTF	TGTGCCAGCAGCCAATCAAAAGGGAGAGGTGGCTACACCTTC
16	TRBV9	.	.	TRBJ2-5	CASTKGRALNQETQYF	TGTGCCAGCACCAAAGGGCGTGCGCTCAATCAAGAGACCCAGTACTTC
18	TRBV11-2	TRBD2	.	TRBJ2-1	CASSLTLHGLAGSDEQFF	TGTGCCAGCAGCTTAACCCTCCATGGACTAGCGGGAAGTGATGAGCAGTTCTTC
13	TRBV28	.	.	TRBJ2-1	CASSLSGFGEQFF	TGTGCCAGCAGTTTAAGCGGGTTCGGCGAGCAGTTCTTC
15	TRBV9	TRBD2	.	TRBJ2-7	CASSVGAGVGGEQYF	TGTGCCAGCAGCGTAGGAGCGGGGGTGGGCGGCGAGCAGTACTTC
19	TRBV7-8	.	.	TRBJ2-1	CASSLSTGFGSGPYNEQFF	TGTGCCAGCAGCTTATCGACAGGGTTCGGGAGTGGCCCCTACAATGAGCAGTTCTTC